The clone carrying this T cell receptor (beta chain) appeared a few times. Unique molecular identifiers were incorporated when the TCRbeta library was constructed. From the PCR reads, TCRdb called clonotypes with MiXCR, one entry per CDR3 protein. The data contain around 300,000 distinct CDR3 sequences, roughly a tenth of them seen just once; the ten biggest clones take up roughly 7%. The sample originates from a study of T-cell reconstitution after alpha-beta-depleted transplantation in children. Looked up from germline, CDR1 is SGHRS and CDR2 is YFSETQ. The CDR3 totals 15 residues. With 2 bases removed from V and 0 bases from J, the gap between germline ends came to 8 bases.

The sequence derives from a boy in the first two years of life with acute myeloid leukemia, due to receive a stem cell transplant. V is TRBV5-1 and J is TRBJ2-2; maybe TRBD1 (6 bases). Sequenced material: PBMCs, taken before TCRalphabeta/CD19-depleted stem cell transplant. The CDR3 spells CASSFWTANTGELFF. For the CDR3, the DNA is TGCGCCAGCAGCTTCTGGACAGCGAACACCGGGGAGCTGTTTTTT.